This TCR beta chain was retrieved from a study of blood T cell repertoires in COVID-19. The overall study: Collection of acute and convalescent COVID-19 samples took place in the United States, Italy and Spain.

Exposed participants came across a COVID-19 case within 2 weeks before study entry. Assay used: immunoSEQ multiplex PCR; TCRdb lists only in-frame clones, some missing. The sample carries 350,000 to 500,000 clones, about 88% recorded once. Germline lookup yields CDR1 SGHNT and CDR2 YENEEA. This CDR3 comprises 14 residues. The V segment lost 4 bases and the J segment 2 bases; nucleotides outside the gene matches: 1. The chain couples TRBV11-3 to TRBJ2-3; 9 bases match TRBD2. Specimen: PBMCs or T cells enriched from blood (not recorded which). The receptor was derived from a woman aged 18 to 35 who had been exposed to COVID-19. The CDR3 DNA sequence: TGTGCCAGCAGCTCTAGCGGGGCCACAGATACGCAGTATTTT. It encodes CASSSSGATDTQYF.